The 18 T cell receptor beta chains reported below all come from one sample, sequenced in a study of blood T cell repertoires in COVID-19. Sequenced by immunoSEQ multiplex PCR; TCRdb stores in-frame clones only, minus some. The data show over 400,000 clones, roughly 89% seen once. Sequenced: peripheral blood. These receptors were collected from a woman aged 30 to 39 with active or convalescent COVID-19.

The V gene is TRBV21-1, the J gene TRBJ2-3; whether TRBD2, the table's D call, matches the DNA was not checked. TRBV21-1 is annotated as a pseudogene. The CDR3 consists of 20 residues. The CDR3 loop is CASSQALGEDSVTGTDTQYF. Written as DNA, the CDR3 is TGTGCCAGCAGCCAAGCATTGGGGGAGGATTCGGTGACTGGCACAGATACGCAGTATTTT.

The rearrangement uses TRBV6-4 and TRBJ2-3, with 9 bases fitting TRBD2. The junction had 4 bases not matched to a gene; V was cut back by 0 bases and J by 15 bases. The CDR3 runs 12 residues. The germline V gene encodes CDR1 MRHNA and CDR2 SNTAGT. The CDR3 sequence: CASSDSGTSYYF. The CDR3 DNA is TGTGCCAGCAGTGACTCAGGGACTAGCTATTATTTT.

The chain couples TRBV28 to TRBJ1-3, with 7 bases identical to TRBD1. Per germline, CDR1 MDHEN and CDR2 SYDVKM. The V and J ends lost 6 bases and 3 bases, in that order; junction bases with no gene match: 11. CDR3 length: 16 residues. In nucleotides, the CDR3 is TGTGCCAGCAGACTAGAAATAACAGGGGTTGGAAACACCATATATTTT. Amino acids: CASRLEITGVGNTIYF. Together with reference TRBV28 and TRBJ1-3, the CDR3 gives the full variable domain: DVKVTQSSRYLVKRTGEKVFLECVQDMDHENMFWYRQDPGLGLRLIYFSYDVKMKEKGDIPEGYSVSREKKERFSLILESASTNQTSMYLCASRLEITGVGNTIYFGEGSWLTVV.

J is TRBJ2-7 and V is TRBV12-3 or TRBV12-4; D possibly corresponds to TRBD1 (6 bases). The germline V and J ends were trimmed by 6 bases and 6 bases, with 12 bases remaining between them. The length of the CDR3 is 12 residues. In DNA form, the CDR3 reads TGTGCCAGCAGCTCACAGGGAACCGAGCAGTACTTC. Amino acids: CASSSQGTEQYF.

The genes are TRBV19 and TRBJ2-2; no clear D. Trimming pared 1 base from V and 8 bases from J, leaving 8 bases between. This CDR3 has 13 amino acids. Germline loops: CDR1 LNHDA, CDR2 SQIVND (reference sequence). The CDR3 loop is CASSIVPRGELFF. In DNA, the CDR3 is TGTGCCAGTAGTATAGTGCCTAGGGGGGAGCTGTTTTTT.

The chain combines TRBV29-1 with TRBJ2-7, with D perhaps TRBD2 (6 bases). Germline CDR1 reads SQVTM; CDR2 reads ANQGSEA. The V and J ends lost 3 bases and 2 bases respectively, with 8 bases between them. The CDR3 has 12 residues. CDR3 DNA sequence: TGCAGCGTTGAGGAGGGAACCTACGAGCAGTACTTC. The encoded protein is CSVEEGTYEQYF.

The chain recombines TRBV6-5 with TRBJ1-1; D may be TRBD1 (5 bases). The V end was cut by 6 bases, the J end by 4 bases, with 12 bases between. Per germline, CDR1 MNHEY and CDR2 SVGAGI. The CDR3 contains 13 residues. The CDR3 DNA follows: TGTGCCAGCAGACAGGTATTGGGCACTGAAGCTTTCTTT. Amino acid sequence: CASRQVLGTEAFF.

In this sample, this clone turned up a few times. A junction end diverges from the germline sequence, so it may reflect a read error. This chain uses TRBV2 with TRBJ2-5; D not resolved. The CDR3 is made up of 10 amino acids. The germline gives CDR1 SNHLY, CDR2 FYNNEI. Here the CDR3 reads CASSEETQYF. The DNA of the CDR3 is TGTGCCAGCAGCGAAGAGACCCAGTACTTC.

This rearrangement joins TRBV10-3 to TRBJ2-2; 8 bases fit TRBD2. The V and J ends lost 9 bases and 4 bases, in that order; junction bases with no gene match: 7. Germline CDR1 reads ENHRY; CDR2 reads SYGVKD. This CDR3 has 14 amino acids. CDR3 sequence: CAIQLADGTGELFF. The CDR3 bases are TGTGCCATACAACTAGCGGACGGCACCGGGGAGCTGTTTTTT.

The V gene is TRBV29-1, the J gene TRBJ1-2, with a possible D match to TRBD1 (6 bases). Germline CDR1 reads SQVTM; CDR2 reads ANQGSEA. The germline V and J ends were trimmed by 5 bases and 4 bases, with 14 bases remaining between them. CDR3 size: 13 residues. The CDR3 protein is CSVREGVGYGYTF. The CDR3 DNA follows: TGCAGCGTTCGCGAGGGGGTCGGCTATGGCTACACCTTC.

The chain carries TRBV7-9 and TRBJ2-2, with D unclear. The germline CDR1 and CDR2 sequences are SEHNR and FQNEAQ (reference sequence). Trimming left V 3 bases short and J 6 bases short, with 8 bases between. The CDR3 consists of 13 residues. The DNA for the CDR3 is TGTGCCAGCAGCTTGAGCATTCCCGGGGAGCTGTTTTTT. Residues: CASSLSIPGELFF.

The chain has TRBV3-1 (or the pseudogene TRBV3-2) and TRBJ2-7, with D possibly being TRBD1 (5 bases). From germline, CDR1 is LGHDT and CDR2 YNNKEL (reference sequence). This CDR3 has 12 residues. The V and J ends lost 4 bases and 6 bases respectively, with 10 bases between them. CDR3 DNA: TGTGCCAGCAGCCCAGGGCTGGGCGAGCAGTACTTC. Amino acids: CASSPGLGEQYF.

CDR3 coding DNA: TGCGCCAGCAGCTTGGGTCTAGCGGGAGGGTTCTACGAGCAGTACTTC. Protein: CASSLGLAGGFYEQYF. The rearrangement joins TRBV5-1 to TRBJ2-7; 12 bases are a match to TRBD2. The CDR3 extends over 16 amino acids. Per the germline V gene, CDR1 is SGHRS and CDR2 is YFSETQ. The trim removed 0 bases at V and 3 bases at J, leaving 4 bases unmatched.

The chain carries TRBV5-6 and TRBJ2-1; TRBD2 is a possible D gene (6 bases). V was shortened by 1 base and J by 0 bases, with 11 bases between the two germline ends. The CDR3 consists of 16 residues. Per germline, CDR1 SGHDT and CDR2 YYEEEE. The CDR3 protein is CASSLSAGYSYNEQFF. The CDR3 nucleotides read TGTGCCAGCAGCTTGTCTGCGGGGTACTCCTACAATGAGCAGTTCTTC.

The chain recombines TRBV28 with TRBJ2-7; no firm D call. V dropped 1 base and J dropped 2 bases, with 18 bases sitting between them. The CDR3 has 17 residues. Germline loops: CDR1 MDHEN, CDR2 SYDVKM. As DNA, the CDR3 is TGTGCCAGCAGTTTATCCTACGAGGCGGAATCGGCCTACGAGCAGTACTTC. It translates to CASSLSYEAESAYEQYF.

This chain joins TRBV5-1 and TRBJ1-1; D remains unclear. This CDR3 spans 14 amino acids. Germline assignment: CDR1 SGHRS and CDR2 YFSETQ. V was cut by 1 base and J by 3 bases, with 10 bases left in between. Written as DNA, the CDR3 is TGCGCCAGCAGCTTGTCGGGGATGGACACTGAAGCTTTCTTT. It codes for CASSLSGMDTEAFF.

The CDR3 loop is CASSLVVSGDKETQYF. The DNA for the CDR3 is TGTGCCAGCAGCTTAGTGGTTAGCGGGGATAAAGAGACCCAGTACTTC. This chain uses TRBV7-9 with TRBJ2-5, with 8 bases lining up with TRBD2. CDR3 length: 16 residues. The germline V gene encodes CDR1 SEHNR and CDR2 FQNEAQ (reference sequence). Trimming took 1 base from V and 3 from J; bases not matched to a gene: 7.

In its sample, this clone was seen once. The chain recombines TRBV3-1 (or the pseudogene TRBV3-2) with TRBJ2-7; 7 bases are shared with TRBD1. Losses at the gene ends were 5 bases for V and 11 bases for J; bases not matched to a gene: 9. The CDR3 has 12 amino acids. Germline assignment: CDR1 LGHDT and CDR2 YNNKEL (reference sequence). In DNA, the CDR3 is TGTGCCAGCAGCGGTGAGGGGGCCGCTGAGTACTTC. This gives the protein CASSGEGAAEYF.